Below are 15 T cell receptor beta chains sequenced from a single sample in a study of long-term antiretroviral therapy in people with HIV. They ran version v3.0 of the immunoSEQ assay at survey level. Produced via immunoSEQ multiplex PCR; TCRdb's table is partial and in-frame only. The table includes 25,000 to 35,000 clones, roughly 95% detected once. This material consisted of unsorted PBMCs, taken 6.6 years after starting antiretroviral therapy. The receptors come from a man between 25 and 39 years old with HIV.

The chain is built from TRBV5-1 and TRBJ1-1; D call uncertain. CDR3 length equals 13 residues. V was trimmed by 0 bases and J by 11 bases, leaving 14 bases between them. Germline CDR1 SGHRS, CDR2 YFSETQ. Written as DNA, the CDR3 is TGCGCCAGCAGCTTGGCCGGTGCGATGTTGGCTTTCTTT. This codes for CASSLAGAMLAFF.

The chain combines TRBV6-4 with TRBJ1-5; 7 bases line up with TRBD1. The CDR3 is made up of 14 amino acids. The V gene end was trimmed by 6 bases and the J gene end by 5 bases; junction bases not matched to a gene: 7. CDR1 MRHNA and CDR2 SNTAGT come from the germline V gene. The DNA for the CDR3 is TGTGCCAGCAGGTCTATACAGGGGTATCAGCCCCAGCATTTT. Translating it yields CASRSIQGYQPQHF.

This chain uses TRBV7-3 with TRBJ2-3, with TRBD1 matching 9 bases. The V gene end was trimmed by 2 bases and the J gene end by 5 bases; junction bases not matched to a gene: 2. Germline V lookup: CDR1 SGHTA, CDR2 FQGTGA. CDR3 length equals 14 residues. CDR3 in DNA: TGTGCCAGCAGCTTAGGGACAGGGAGAGATACGCAGTATTTT. This sequence encodes CASSLGTGRDTQYF. Using reference TRBV7-3 and TRBJ2-3 for the parts outside the CDR3, the full variable domain is GAGVSQTPSNKVTEKGKYVELRCDPISGHTALYWYRQSLGQGPEFLIYFQGTGAADDSGLPNDRFFAVRPEGSVSTLKIQRTERGDSAVYLCASSLGTGRDTQYFGPGTRLTVL.

The chain couples TRBV9 to TRBJ1-1; no firm D call. V dropped 2 bases and J dropped 3 bases, with 8 bases sitting between them. The CDR3 has 13 amino acids. The germline V gene encodes CDR1 SGDLS and CDR2 YYNGEE. CDR3 DNA: TGTGCCAGCAGCGTTGGTCAGCACACTGAAGCTTTCTTT. Translating it yields CASSVGQHTEAFF.

This sequence joins TRBV7-9 and TRBJ2-7; possibly TRBD1 for D (5 bases). Germline CDR1 SEHNR, CDR2 FQNEAQ (reference sequence). CDR3 length: 13 amino acids. Deletions cut 10 bases from V and 3 bases from J, with 16 bases between. The CDR3: CATMAGNRYEQYF. The CDR3 bases are TGTGCCACCATGGCAGGGAACCGCTACGAGCAGTACTTC.

In nucleotides, the CDR3 is TGTGCCAGCAGCCAGGGCAAGGGCTCCTACGAGCAGTACTTC. Translating gives CASSQGKGSYEQYF. The gene calls are TRBV28 and TRBJ2-7, with D perhaps matching TRBD1 (5 bases). Trimming cost V 6 bases and J 0 bases, with 12 bases left between them. Germline CDR1 and CDR2: MDHEN and SYDVKM. This CDR3 spans 14 amino acids.

V gene TRBV7-2 combines with J gene TRBJ1-2; TRBD1 aligns across 7 bases. This CDR3 spans 13 amino acids. Germline CDR1 is SGHTA and CDR2 is FQGNSA. The J segment lost 2 bases and the V segment lost 5 bases, leaving 2 bases of the junction unmatched. In DNA form, the CDR3 reads TGTGCCAGCAGCCCGGGACAGAACTATGGCTACACCTTC. Its translation is CASSPGQNYGYTF.

The chain carries TRBV11-1 and TRBJ1-6; D not resolved. The CDR3 runs 15 residues. Trimming took off 0 bases at V and 7 bases at J, with 10 bases between the two ends. Germline V CDR1 and CDR2: SGHAT, FQDESV (reference sequence). Written as DNA, the CDR3 is TGTGCCAGCAGCTTAGCGCCGGCAGAGAATTCACCCCTCCACTTT. This gives the protein CASSLAPAENSPLHF.

The chain employs TRBV14 and TRBJ1-1; D call uncertain. Deletions cut 4 bases from V and 9 bases from J, with 18 bases between. The CDR3 has 14 residues. Germline V gives CDR1 SGHDN, CDR2 FVKESK. The CDR3 loop is CASSPPGSFTKAFF. In nucleotides, the CDR3 is TGTGCCAGCAGCCCCCCAGGAAGTTTTACTAAAGCTTTCTTT.

V usage is TRBV6-1 and J usage is TRBJ1-1; 8 bases are shared with TRBD1. After removal of 6 bases from V and 1 base from J, the junction contained 4 bases not matched to a gene. CDR3 length: 14 amino acids. Looked up from germline, CDR1 is MNHNS and CDR2 is SASEGT. The CDR3 loop reads CASRDRVANTEAFF. CDR3 nucleotides: TGTGCCAGCAGGGACAGGGTAGCGAACACTGAAGCTTTCTTT.

This clone has only one observation. The chain recombines TRBV9 with TRBJ2-1, with TRBD2 matching 12 bases. The V gene end was trimmed by 3 bases and the J gene end by 0 bases; junction bases not matched to a gene: 7. This CDR3 is built from 18 residues. Germline lookup yields CDR1 SGDLS and CDR2 YYNGEE. CDR3 sequence reads: CASSGLAGGPSSYNEQFF. In DNA form, the CDR3 reads TGTGCCAGCAGCGGGCTAGCGGGAGGGCCCAGCTCCTACAATGAGCAGTTCTTC.

V gene TRBV6-1 combines with J gene TRBJ1-5, with D unclear. Germline V CDR1 and CDR2: MNHNS, SASEGT. The CDR3 sequence is 20 residues long. The V end was cut by 4 bases, the J end by 0 bases, with 25 bases between. CDR3 nucleotide sequence: TGTGCCAGCAGTGGGGCCCCCCCCGTCAGGCTAATTGGTAGCAATCAGCCCCAGCATTTT. Translation: CASSGAPPVRLIGSNQPQHF.

V is TRBV29-1 and J is TRBJ2-7, with 11 positions matching TRBD2. CDR1 is SQVTM and CDR2 is ANQGSEA in the germline V gene. The V and J ends lost 4 bases and 3 bases, in that order; junction bases with no gene match: 5. The CDR3 sequence is 14 residues long. As DNA, the CDR3 is TGCAGCGTTGGCCCGGGACTAGCGGTCTACGAGCAGTACTTC. It codes for CSVGPGLAVYEQYF.

The chain combines TRBV27 with TRBJ2-7; D is perhaps TRBD2 (5 bases). V lost 6 bases and J lost 4, with 16 bases in between. The CDR3 sequence is 14 residues long. Germline V gene data show CDR1 as MNHEY and CDR2 as SMNVEV (reference sequence). CDR3: CASSPGVIIYEQYF. In DNA form, the CDR3 reads TGTGCCAGCAGCCCCGGGGTTATAATTTACGAGCAGTACTTC.

This clone was counted only a few times. The J gene is TRBJ1-5, the V gene TRBV2, with D hard to call. This CDR3 is 13 amino acids long. Trimming took off 7 bases at V and 1 base at J, with 8 bases between the two ends. Germline assignment: CDR1 SNHLY and CDR2 FYNNEI. The CDR3 bases are TGTGCCAGCAAATGGGAAAGCAATCAGCCCCAGCATTTT. Protein sequence: CASKWESNQPQHF.